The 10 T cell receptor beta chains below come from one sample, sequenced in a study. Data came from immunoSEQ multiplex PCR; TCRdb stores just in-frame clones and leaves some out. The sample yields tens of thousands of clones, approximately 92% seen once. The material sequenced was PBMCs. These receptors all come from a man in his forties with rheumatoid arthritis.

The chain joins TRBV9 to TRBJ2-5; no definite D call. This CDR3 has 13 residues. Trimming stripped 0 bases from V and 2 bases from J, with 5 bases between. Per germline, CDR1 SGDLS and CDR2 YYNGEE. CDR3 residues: CASSVAQQETQYF. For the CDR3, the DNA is TGTGCCAGCAGCGTAGCACAGCAAGAGACCCAGTACTTC. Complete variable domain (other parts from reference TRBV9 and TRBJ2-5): DSGVTQTPKHLITATGQRVTLRCSPRSGDLSVYWYQQSLDQGLQFLIQYYNGEERAKGNILERFSAQQFPDLHSELNLSSLELGDSALYFCASSVAQQETQYFGPGTRLLVL.

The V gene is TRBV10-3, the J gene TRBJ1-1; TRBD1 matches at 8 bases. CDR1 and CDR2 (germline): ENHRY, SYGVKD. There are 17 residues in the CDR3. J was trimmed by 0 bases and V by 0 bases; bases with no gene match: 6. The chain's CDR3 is CAISESRGQAMNTEAFF. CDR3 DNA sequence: TGTGCCATCAGTGAGTCGCGGGGACAGGCAATGAACACTGAAGCTTTCTTT.

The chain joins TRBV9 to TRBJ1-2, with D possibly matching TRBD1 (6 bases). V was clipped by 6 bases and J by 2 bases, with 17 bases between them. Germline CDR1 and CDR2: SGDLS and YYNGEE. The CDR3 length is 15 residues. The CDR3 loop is CASNVLGGVNYGYTF. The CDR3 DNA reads TGTGCCAGCAACGTCTTAGGGGGGGTAAACTATGGCTACACCTTC.

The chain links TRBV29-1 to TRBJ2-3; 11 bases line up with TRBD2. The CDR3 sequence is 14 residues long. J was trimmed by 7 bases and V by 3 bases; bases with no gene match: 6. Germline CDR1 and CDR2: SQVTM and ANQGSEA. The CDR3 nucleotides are TGCAGCGTTGATAGCGGGGGGGGATCCAATACGCAGTATTTT. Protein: CSVDSGGGSNTQYF.

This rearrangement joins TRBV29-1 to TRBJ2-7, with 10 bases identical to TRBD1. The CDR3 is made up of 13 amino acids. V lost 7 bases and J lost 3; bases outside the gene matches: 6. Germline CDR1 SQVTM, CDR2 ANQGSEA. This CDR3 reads CSASTGGGYEQYF. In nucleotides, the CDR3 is TGCAGCGCCTCGACAGGGGGCGGCTACGAGCAGTACTTC.

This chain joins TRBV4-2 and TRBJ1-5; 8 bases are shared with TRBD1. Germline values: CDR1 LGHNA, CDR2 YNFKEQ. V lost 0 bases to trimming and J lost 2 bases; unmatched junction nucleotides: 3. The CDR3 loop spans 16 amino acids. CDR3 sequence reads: CASSQDLDRGNQPQHF. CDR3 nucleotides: TGTGCCAGCAGCCAAGATCTGGACAGGGGCAATCAGCCCCAGCATTTT.

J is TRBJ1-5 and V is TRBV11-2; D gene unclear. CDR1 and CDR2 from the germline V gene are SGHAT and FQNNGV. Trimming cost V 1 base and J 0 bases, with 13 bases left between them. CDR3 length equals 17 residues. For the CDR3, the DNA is TGTGCCAGCAGCTTAGGTAATGTAGTTAATAGCAATCAGCCCCAGCATTTT. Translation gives CASSLGNVVNSNQPQHF.

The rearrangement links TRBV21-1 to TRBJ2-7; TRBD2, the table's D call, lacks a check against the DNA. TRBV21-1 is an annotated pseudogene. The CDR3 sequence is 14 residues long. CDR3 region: CASSKSERSYEQYF. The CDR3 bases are TGTGCCAGCAGCAAATCTGAGAGGTCCTACGAGCAGTACTTC.

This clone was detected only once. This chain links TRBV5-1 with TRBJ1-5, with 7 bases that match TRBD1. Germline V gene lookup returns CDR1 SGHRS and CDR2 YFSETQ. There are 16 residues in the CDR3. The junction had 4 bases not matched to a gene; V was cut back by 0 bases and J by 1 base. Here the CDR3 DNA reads TGCGCCAGCAGCTTGGGAGAGGGGGCGAGCAATCAGCCCCAGCATTTT. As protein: CASSLGEGASNQPQHF. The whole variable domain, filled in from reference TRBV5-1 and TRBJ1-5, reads KAGVTQTPRYLIKTRGQQVTLSCSPISGHRSVSWYQQTPGQGLQFLFEYFSETQRNKGNFPGRFSGRQFSNSRSEMNVSTLELGDSALYLCASSLGEGASNQPQHFGDGTRLSIL.

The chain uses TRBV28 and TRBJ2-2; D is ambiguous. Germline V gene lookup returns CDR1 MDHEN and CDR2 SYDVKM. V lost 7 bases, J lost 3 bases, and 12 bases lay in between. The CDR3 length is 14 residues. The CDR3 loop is CASTWQADTGELFF. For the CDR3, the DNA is TGTGCCAGCACATGGCAGGCAGACACCGGGGAGCTGTTTTTT. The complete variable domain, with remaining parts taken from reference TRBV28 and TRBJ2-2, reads DVKVTQSSRYLVKRTGEKVFLECVQDMDHENMFWYRQDPGLGLRLIYFSYDVKMKEKGDIPEGYSVSREKKERFSLILESASTNQTSMYLCASTWQADTGELFFGEGSRLTVL.